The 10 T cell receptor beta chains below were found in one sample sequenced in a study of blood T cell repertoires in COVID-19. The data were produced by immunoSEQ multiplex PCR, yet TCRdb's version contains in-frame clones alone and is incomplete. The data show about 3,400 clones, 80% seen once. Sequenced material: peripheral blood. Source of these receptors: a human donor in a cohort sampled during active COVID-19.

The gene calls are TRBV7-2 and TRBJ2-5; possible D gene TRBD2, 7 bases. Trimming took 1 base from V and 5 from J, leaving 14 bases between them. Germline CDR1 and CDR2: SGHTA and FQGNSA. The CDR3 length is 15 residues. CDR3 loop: CASSLVAGAGETQYF. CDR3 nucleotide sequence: TGTGCCAGCAGCTTAGTGGCGGGGGCGGGGGAGACCCAGTACTTC.

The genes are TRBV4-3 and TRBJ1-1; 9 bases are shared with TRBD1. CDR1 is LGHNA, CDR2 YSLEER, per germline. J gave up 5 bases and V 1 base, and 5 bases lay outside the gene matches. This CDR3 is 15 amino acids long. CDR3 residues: CASSQGTGDATEAFF. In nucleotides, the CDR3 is TGCGCCAGCAGCCAAGGGACAGGGGATGCAACTGAAGCTTTCTTT.

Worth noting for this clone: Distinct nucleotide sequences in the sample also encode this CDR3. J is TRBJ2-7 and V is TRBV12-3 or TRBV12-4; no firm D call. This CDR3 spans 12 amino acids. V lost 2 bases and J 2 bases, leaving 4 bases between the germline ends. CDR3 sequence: CASSLSAYEQYF. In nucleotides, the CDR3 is TGTGCCAGCAGTTTATCAGCCTACGAGCAGTACTTC.

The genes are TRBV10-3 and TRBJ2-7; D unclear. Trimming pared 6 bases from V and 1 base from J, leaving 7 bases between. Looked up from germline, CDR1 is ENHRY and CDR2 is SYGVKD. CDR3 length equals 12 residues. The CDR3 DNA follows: TGTGCCATCAGATCCGGGTCCTACGAGCAGTACTTC. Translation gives CAIRSGSYEQYF.

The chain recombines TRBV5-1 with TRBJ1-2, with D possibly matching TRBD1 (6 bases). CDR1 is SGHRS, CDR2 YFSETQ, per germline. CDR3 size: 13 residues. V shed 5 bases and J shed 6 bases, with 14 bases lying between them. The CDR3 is CASRAQGSDGYTF. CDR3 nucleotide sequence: TGCGCCAGCAGGGCTCAGGGGAGTGATGGCTACACCTTC. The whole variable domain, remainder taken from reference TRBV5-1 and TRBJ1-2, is KAGVTQTPRYLIKTRGQQVTLSCSPISGHRSVSWYQQTPGQGLQFLFEYFSETQRNKGNFPGRFSGRQFSNSRSEMNVSTLELGDSALYLCASRAQGSDGYTFGSGTRLTVV.

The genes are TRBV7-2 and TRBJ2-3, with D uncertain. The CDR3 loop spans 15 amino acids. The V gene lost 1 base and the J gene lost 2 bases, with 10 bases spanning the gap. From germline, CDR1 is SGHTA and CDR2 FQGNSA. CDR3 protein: CASSLGSPYTDTQYF. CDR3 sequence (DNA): TGTGCCAGCAGCTTAGGGAGCCCCTACACAGATACGCAGTATTTT.

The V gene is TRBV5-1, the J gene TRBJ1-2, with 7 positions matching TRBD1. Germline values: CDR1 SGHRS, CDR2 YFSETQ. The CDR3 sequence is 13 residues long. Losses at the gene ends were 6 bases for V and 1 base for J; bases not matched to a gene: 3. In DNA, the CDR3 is TGCGCCAGCACGACAGGGTTTAACTATGGCTACACCTTC. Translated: CASTTGFNYGYTF.

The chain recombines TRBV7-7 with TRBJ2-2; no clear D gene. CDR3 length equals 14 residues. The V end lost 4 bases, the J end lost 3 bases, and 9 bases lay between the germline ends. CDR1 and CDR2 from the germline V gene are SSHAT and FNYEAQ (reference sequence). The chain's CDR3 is CASSSGSHTGELFF. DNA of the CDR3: TGTGCCAGCAGCTCCGGGTCCCACACCGGGGAGCTGTTTTTT.

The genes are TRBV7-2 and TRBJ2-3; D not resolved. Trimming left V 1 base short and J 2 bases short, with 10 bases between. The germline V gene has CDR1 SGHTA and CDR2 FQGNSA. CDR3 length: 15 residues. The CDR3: CASSLGRSNTDTQYF. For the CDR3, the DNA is TGTGCCAGCAGCTTAGGCCGGTCTAACACAGATACGCAGTATTTT.

The CDR3 region has the DNA TGCAGCGTTGAAGAGGGCAGCGGGGGGCTCTTGGCCTACGAGCAGTACTTC. Protein product: CSVEEGSGGLLAYEQYF. V usage is TRBV29-1 and J usage is TRBJ2-7, with 9 bases that match TRBD2. V shed 0 bases and J 2 bases; nucleotides not matched to a gene: 11. This CDR3 comprises 17 residues. CDR1 and CDR2 (germline): SQVTM, ANQGSEA.